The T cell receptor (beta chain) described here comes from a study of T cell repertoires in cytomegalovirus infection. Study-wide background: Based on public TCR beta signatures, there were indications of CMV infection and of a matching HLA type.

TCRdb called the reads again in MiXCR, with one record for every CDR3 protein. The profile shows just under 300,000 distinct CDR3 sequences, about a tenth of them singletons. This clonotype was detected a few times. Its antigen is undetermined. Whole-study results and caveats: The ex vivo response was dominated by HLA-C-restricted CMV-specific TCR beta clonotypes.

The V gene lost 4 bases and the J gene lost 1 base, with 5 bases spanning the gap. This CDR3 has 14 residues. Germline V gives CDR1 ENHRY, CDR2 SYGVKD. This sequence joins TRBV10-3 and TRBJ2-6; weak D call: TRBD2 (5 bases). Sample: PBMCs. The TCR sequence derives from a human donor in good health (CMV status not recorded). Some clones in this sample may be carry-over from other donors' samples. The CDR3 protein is CAISGLSGANVLTF. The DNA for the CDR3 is TGTGCCATCAGTGGACTATCTGGGGCCAACGTCCTGACTTTC.